The 21 T cell receptor beta chains below were found in one sample sequenced in a study of control samples from healthy donors and cancer patients (dated by TCRdb to about 2020). The library was prepared using the immunoSEQ multiplex PCR assay. TCRdb took this table from immuneACCESS and kept in-frame rearrangements with V and J called. Such tables lack part of the clones; where checked against another copy, unresolved V genes explain under half of the gap, and the rest is unexplained. Within this sample are about 85,000 clones, with 85% to 90% of them counted one time only. 6.5% to 8% of the sample comes from the top ten. Sequences were obtained from blood. These receptors all come from a woman aged 55-69 years in good health.

CDR3 amino acids: CASTVTGAPETQYF. The CDR3 DNA sequence: TGTGCCAGCACCGTGACAGGGGCCCCAGAGACCCAGTACTTC. This chain links TRBV5-5 with TRBJ2-5; TRBD1 agrees at 8 bases. The CDR3 has 14 residues. J was trimmed by 4 bases and V by 6 bases; bases with no gene match: 8. Looked up from germline, CDR1 is SGHKS and CDR2 is YYEKEE (reference sequence).

On this clone itself: Other DNA sequences in the sample encode the same CDR3. The chain employs TRBV3-1 (or the pseudogene TRBV3-2) and TRBJ1-4; no clear D gene. V lost 2 bases to trimming and J lost 3 bases, with 7 bases between them. The CDR3 loop spans 14 amino acids. Germline V CDR1 and CDR2: LGHDT, YNNKEL (reference sequence). The CDR3 spells CASSQRGANEKLFF. CDR3 coding DNA: TGTGCCAGCAGCCAACGGGGAGCTAATGAAAAACTGTTTTTT.

V and J are TRBV1 and TRBJ1-1. TRBV1 is tagged as a pseudogene. There are 12 residues in the CDR3. CDR3 bases: TGCACCAGCAGCCAAGAGGGGGTATGGGCTTTCTTT. It specifies CTSSQEGVWAFF.

The chain uses TRBV7-9 and TRBJ1-5; D gene uncertain. This CDR3 is 12 amino acids long. Trimming shortened V by 0 bases and J by 4 bases, and 1 base separated the two germline ends. Germline V lookup: CDR1 SEHNR, CDR2 FQNEAQ (reference sequence). The CDR3 loop reads CASSLANQPQHF. DNA of the CDR3: TGTGCCAGCAGCTTAGCGAATCAGCCCCAGCATTTT.

The rearrangement joins TRBV13 to TRBJ1-1; the D gene is possibly TRBD1 (5 bases). CDR1 is PRHDT and CDR2 is FYEKMQ in the germline V gene (reference sequence). The length of the CDR3 is 14 residues. Trimming took 5 bases from V and 7 from J, leaving 17 bases between them. The CDR3 loop reads CASSRLGPRVEAFF. The DNA for the CDR3 is TGTGCCAGCAGCCGGTTGGGACCGCGGGTTGAAGCTTTCTTT.

V and J are TRBV3-1 (or the pseudogene TRBV3-2) and TRBJ1-1; D remains unclear. This CDR3 is built from 14 residues. Germline V gives CDR1 LGHDT, CDR2 YNNKEL (reference sequence). The V end lost 4 bases, the J end lost 8 bases, and 17 bases lay between the germline ends. CDR3 residues: CASSLLSGGREAFF. CDR3 in DNA: TGTGCCAGCAGCCTACTGAGCGGTGGGCGGGAAGCTTTCTTT.

The rearrangement joins TRBV12-5 to TRBJ2-1; D is possibly TRBD1 (5 bases). The CDR3 is made up of 12 amino acids. Germline V lookup: CDR1 LGHNT, CDR2 FRNRAP. Between the trimmed V and J ends, which lost 2 bases and 9 bases, there was a span of 8 bases. The CDR3 DNA reads TGTGCTAGTGGTTTGCCAGGGCGTGAGCAGTTCTTC. Its protein product is CASGLPGREQFF.

This rearrangement joins TRBV5-1 to TRBJ2-3, with D possibly TRBD2 on 5 matching bases. Germline loops: CDR1 SGHRS, CDR2 YFSETQ. The V end was cut by 0 bases, the J end by 0 bases, with 11 bases between. The CDR3 extends over 16 amino acids. The CDR3 spells CASSLVAGASTDTQYF. CDR3 sequence (DNA): TGCGCCAGCAGCTTGGTTGCGGGTGCTAGCACAGATACGCAGTATTTT.

The chain carries TRBV7-6 and TRBJ2-2, with 8 bases fitting TRBD2. The CDR3 extends over 16 amino acids. Germline lookup yields CDR1 SGHVS and CDR2 FNYEAQ. Unmatched junction bases numbered 5, after V lost 1 base and J lost 4 bases. This CDR3 is CASSLVAGPPTGELFF. For the CDR3, the DNA is TGTGCCAGCAGCTTAGTAGCGGGGCCCCCCACCGGGGAGCTGTTTTTT.

The CDR3 DNA is TGTGCCAGCAGTTACACCCCCTGGCCCGGATTCAATGAGCAGTTCTTC. This sequence encodes CASSYTPWPGFNEQFF. The chain carries TRBV6-5 and TRBJ2-1; D is unclear. Looked up from germline, CDR1 is MNHEY and CDR2 is SVGAGI. Trimming left V 2 bases short and J 6 bases short, with 17 bases between. The CDR3 sequence is 16 residues long.

The genes are TRBV15 and TRBJ1-1; D is unresolved. V was clipped by 8 bases and J by 1 base, with 11 bases between them. Germline V gene data show CDR1 as LNHNV and CDR2 as YYDKDF (reference sequence). The CDR3 consists of 13 residues. The CDR3 nucleotides read TGTGCCACCGCTAAGCGGGGGAACACTGAAGCTTTCTTT. Translated, it gives CATAKRGNTEAFF.

J is TRBJ2-3 and V is TRBV7-2, with a possible D match to TRBD2 (6 bases). The germline CDR1 and CDR2 sequences are SGHTA and FQGNSA. The ends were cut back, 2 bases at V and 3 bases at J, with 9 bases in the middle. This CDR3 comprises 14 residues. The CDR3 DNA sequence: TGTGCCAGCAGCTTACGTAGCGGAACAGATACGCAGTATTTT. The encoded protein is CASSLRSGTDTQYF.

This clone appeared a few times. The gene calls are TRBV15 and TRBJ2-1; D uncertain. From germline, CDR1 is LNHNV and CDR2 YYDKDF (reference sequence). The CDR3 sequence is 15 residues long. The ends were cut back, 1 base at V and 6 bases at J, with 13 bases in the middle. The DNA of the CDR3 is TGTGCCACCAGCAGAGCGGTCCATCCTACCAATGAGCAGTTCTTC. Translation gives CATSRAVHPTNEQFF.

This clone was observed a single time. The DNA of the CDR3 is TGTGCCAGCTCACCAATGTCCACGCCAAGCACAGATACGCAGTATTTT. The encoded protein is CASSPMSTPSTDTQYF. The V gene is TRBV18, the J gene TRBJ2-3, with D unresolved. V was cut by 2 bases and J by 0 bases, with 12 bases left in between. Germline CDR1 and CDR2: KGHSH and LQKENI. This CDR3 has 16 residues.

This clone has a single count. The rearrangement uses TRBV9 and TRBJ1-3; D call uncertain. Trimming pared 3 bases from V and 1 base from J, leaving 5 bases between. The CDR3 loop spans 13 amino acids. Germline lookup yields CDR1 SGDLS and CDR2 YYNGEE. Here the CDR3 DNA reads TGTGCCAGCAGCGGGGGTTCTGGAAACACCATATATTTT. Its translation is CASSGGSGNTIYF.

The chain carries TRBV27 and TRBJ2-5; D unresolved. The V and J ends lost 5 bases and 0 bases respectively, with 10 bases between them. The CDR3 sequence is 14 residues long. Germline values: CDR1 MNHEY, CDR2 SMNVEV (reference sequence). CDR3 residues: CASSPTQYQETQYF. In nucleotides, the CDR3 is TGTGCCAGCAGTCCCACCCAGTACCAAGAGACCCAGTACTTC.

The chain employs TRBV11-3 and TRBJ2-2; no reliable D call. Germline CDR1 is SGHNT and CDR2 is YENEEA. This CDR3 comprises 12 residues. The V and J ends lost 8 bases and 2 bases respectively, with 6 bases between them. In DNA, the CDR3 is TGTGCCAGCCGGTCAAACACCGGGGAGCTGTTTTTT. Amino acids: CASRSNTGELFF.

This chain uses TRBV28 with TRBJ1-5; D is undetermined. The CDR3 covers 14 residues. Germline V gene sequence: CDR1 MDHEN, CDR2 SYDVKM. The V end lost 5 bases, the J end lost 5 bases, and 13 bases lay between the germline ends. This chain's CDR3 is CASSLRTAYQPQHF. The CDR3 DNA follows: TGTGCCAGCAGTCTTAGGACTGCATATCAGCCCCAGCATTTT.

Remarks on this clone: The same CDR3 is also encoded by other DNA sequences in this sample. V is TRBV10-3 and J is TRBJ1-1; D unclear. V gave up 3 bases and J gave up 1 base, with 12 bases separating them. The CDR3 runs 15 residues. CDR1 ENHRY and CDR2 SYGVKD come from the germline V gene. The chain's CDR3 is CAISDRRPRNTEAFF. In DNA form, the CDR3 reads TGTGCCATCAGTGATAGGCGGCCGCGGAACACTGAAGCTTTCTTT.

The genes are TRBV9 and TRBJ2-1; TRBD2 agrees at 12 bases. CDR3 length: 19 residues. Trimming removed 0 bases from V and 9 bases from J; junction bases left unmatched: 16. Germline CDR1 and CDR2: SGDLS and YYNGEE. DNA of the CDR3: TGTGCCAGCAGCGTAGGTCTCGGGCTAGCGGGAGGGGCCAACATTGAGCAGTTCTTC. It yields the protein CASSVGLGLAGGANIEQFF.

This clone was detected only once. The J gene is TRBJ2-1, the V gene TRBV14, with 9 positions matching TRBD1. V was clipped by 3 bases and J by 7 bases; unmatched bases: 13. This CDR3 is 17 amino acids long. The V gene's germline CDR1 is SGHDN and CDR2 FVKESK. For the CDR3, the DNA is TGTGCCAGCAGCCAGTTACTCAGGGGGACAGGGTTAAATGAGCAGTTCTTC. Its protein product is CASSQLLRGTGLNEQFF.